The next 8 T cell receptor beta chains were all read from a single sample in a study of blood T cell repertoires in COVID-19. Only in-frame clones appear in the TCRdb table, and some are missing; sequencing was by immunoSEQ multiplex PCR. The sample carries about 170,000 clones, around 85% recorded once. What was sequenced was peripheral blood. The source is a man in his 60s who had recovered from COVID-19.

This clone has a handful of counts. The V and J genes are TRBV2 and TRBJ2-5; 9 bases line up with TRBD2. V shed 11 bases and J 3 bases; nucleotides not matched to a gene: 10. Germline V gene lookup returns CDR1 SNHLY and CDR2 FYNNEI. This CDR3 contains 14 residues. The CDR3 nucleotides are TGTGCCGGGCAAACGACTAGCGGCAAAGAGACCCAGTACTTC. This encodes CAGQTTSGKETQYF.

With regard to this clone: The sample holds other DNA sequences that translate to the same CDR3. The rearrangement joins TRBV5-1 to TRBJ2-2; 10 nucleotides match TRBD1. Germline CDR1 SGHRS, CDR2 YFSETQ. The CDR3 contains 14 residues. With V trimmed by 4 bases and J by 6 bases, 3 bases remained unmatched. CDR3 nucleotide sequence: TGCGCCAGCAGCCCGGGACAGGGGTCCGGGGAGCTGTTTTTT. This codes for CASSPGQGSGELFF. The full variable domain, rest sourced from reference TRBV5-1 and TRBJ2-2, is KAGVTQTPRYLIKTRGQQVTLSCSPISGHRSVSWYQQTPGQGLQFLFEYFSETQRNKGNFPGRFSGRQFSNSRSEMNVSTLELGDSALYLCASSPGQGSGELFFGEGSRLTVL.

The CDR3 here is CASSIEGAGNTEAFF. For the CDR3, the DNA is TGTGCCAGTAGTATAGAGGGGGCGGGGAACACTGAAGCTTTCTTT. The chain carries TRBV19 and TRBJ1-1; maybe TRBD1 (6 bases). The germline CDR1 and CDR2 sequences are LNHDA and SQIVND (reference sequence). V was pared by 0 bases and J by 1 base, with 9 bases between. The CDR3 has 15 amino acids.

The chain has TRBV6-6 and TRBJ2-3; tentatively, D is TRBD2 (6 bases). Germline V CDR1 and CDR2: MNHNY, SVGAGI (reference sequence). This CDR3 region has 16 residues. Trimming took 0 bases from V and 6 from J, leaving 16 bases between them. The CDR3 bases are TGTGCCAGCAGTTACTCCCCTAGGAGGGCCTACGATACGCAGTATTTT. This encodes CASSYSPRRAYDTQYF.

Turning to this clone: The germline gene is not matched at one end of the junction; a read error may be the cause. The gene calls are TRBV7-7 and TRBJ2-5; 7 bases are a match to TRBD1. There are 14 residues in the CDR3. Germline values: CDR1 SSHAT, CDR2 FNYEAQ (reference sequence). This chain's CDR3 is CASSLGTVVETQYF. The CDR3 bases are TGTGCTAGCAGCCTCGGGACAGTCGTTGAGACCCAGTACTTC.

This chain joins TRBV10-3 and TRBJ1-2; the match to TRBD1 covers 9 bases. This CDR3 is built from 15 residues. Per germline, CDR1 ENHRY and CDR2 SYGVKD. Trimming took 4 bases from V and 8 from J; bases not matched to a gene: 11. The CDR3 spells CAISGGTGRRVGYTF. Here the CDR3 DNA reads TGTGCCATCAGTGGCGGGACAGGGAGGAGGGTCGGCTACACCTTC.

This clone appeared a few times. The V gene is TRBV19, the J gene TRBJ1-6; 8 nucleotides match TRBD1. Germline V gene lookup returns CDR1 LNHDA and CDR2 SQIVND (reference sequence). The CDR3 loop spans 18 amino acids. After removal of 1 base from V and 9 bases from J, the junction contained 14 bases not matched to a gene. The CDR3 DNA reads as TGTGCCAGTAGTATAGTCCCTTCTTCAGGGGGCGCGGGTTCACCCCTCCACTTT. It yields the protein CASSIVPSSGGAGSPLHF.

This clone was detected once. The chain uses TRBV2 and TRBJ2-1; D is perhaps TRBD1 (6 bases). Germline lookup yields CDR1 SNHLY and CDR2 FYNNEI. V gave up 7 bases and J gave up 3 bases, with 10 bases separating them. This CDR3 has 13 residues. The chain's CDR3 is CASKYRDYNEQFF. The CDR3 DNA sequence: TGTGCCAGCAAGTACAGGGACTACAATGAGCAGTTCTTC.